This T cell receptor beta chain originates from a study of shared clonotypes between healthy human individuals. Study as a whole: Ranging from 18 to 49 in age, donors were two women and a few men.

TCRdb's table, derived via immunoSEQ multiplex PCR, lists solely in-frame clones and lacks some. Of over 2,000,000 clones listed, approximately 92% are singletons. Naive CD8 cells, CD45RO-negative and positively selected for CCR7, excluded terminally differentiated effector memory CD45RA+ cells. Note on this clone: Other DNA sequences in the sample encode the same CDR3.

Per the germline V gene, CDR1 is SGDLS and CDR2 is YYNGEE. The V end lost 0 bases, the J end lost 2 bases, and 6 bases lay between the germline ends. The CDR3 is made up of 14 amino acids. Sequencing was carried out using naive CD8+ T cells from PBMCs. The receptor was derived from a man between 18 and 29 years old in good health. Some clones in this sample may be carry-over from other donors' samples. This sequence joins TRBV9 and TRBJ2-1, with D possibly TRBD2 on 6 matching bases. CDR3 nucleotide sequence: TGTGCCAGCAGCGTAGCGGGGGCCTACAATGAGCAGTTCTTC. Residues: CASSVAGAYNEQFF.